This entry lists 20 T cell receptor beta chains sequenced from one sample in a study of blood T cell repertoires in COVID-19. Sequencing was performed with immunoSEQ multiplex PCR; in TCRdb, only in-frame clones are kept and a portion is missing. The sample consists of around 99,000 clones, about 78% of them appearing once. Source material: peripheral blood. These receptors all stem from a human donor in a cohort sampled during active or convalescent COVID-19.

Here the CDR3 reads CSVEGAHPDRFNYGYTF. The CDR3 DNA follows: TGCAGCGTTGAAGGGGCCCATCCCGACAGGTTTAACTATGGCTACACCTTC. V usage is TRBV29-1 and J usage is TRBJ1-2; possible D gene TRBD1, 6 bases. V was trimmed by 1 base and J by 1 base, leaving 19 bases between them. CDR3 length equals 17 residues. Germline lookup yields CDR1 SQVTM and CDR2 ANQGSEA.

The chain has TRBV10-3 and TRBJ1-1, with 8 bases lining up with TRBD1. The CDR3 contains 14 residues. Per germline, CDR1 ENHRY and CDR2 SYGVKD. V shed 2 bases and J 5 bases; nucleotides not matched to a gene: 4. CDR3 amino acids: CAISETGGWTEAFF. CDR3 DNA sequence: TGTGCCATCAGTGAGACAGGGGGATGGACTGAAGCTTTCTTT.

V gene TRBV1 combines with J gene TRBJ2-1; TRBD2, as called in the table, went unchecked against the DNA. TRBV1 is tagged as a pseudogene. The CDR3 sequence is 14 residues long. CDR3 in amino acids: CTSSQWGGTNEQFF. CDR3 nucleotides: TGCACCAGCAGCCAATGGGGAGGGACCAATGAGCAGTTCTTC.

The chain uses TRBV6-5 and TRBJ1-3; D is ambiguous. The CDR3 sequence is 15 residues long. V lost 6 bases and J lost 0, with 12 bases in between. CDR1 MNHEY and CDR2 SVGAGI come from the germline V gene. The CDR3 is CASRATGNSGNTIYF. Here the CDR3 DNA reads TGTGCCAGCAGGGCCACGGGGAACTCTGGAAACACCATATATTTT.

The rearrangement joins TRBV19 to TRBJ2-6; unclear D gene. Trimming pared 2 bases from V and 0 bases from J, leaving 8 bases between. Germline CDR1 and CDR2: LNHDA and SQIVND (reference sequence). CDR3 size: 16 residues. The CDR3 bases are TGTGCCAGTAGTATATCCGTTAGCTCTGGGGCCAACGTCCTGACTTTC. Translating gives CASSISVSSGANVLTF.

The V and J genes are TRBV4-1 and TRBJ2-7, with TRBD1 as a possible D gene (6 bases). Germline CDR1 MGHRA, CDR2 YSYEKL. This CDR3 is 12 amino acids long. V dropped 1 base and J dropped 13 bases, with 14 bases sitting between them. The CDR3 DNA follows: TGCGCCAGCAGCCAAGTCGCAGGACAGACTTACTTC. The encoded protein is CASSQVAGQTYF.

The chain combines TRBV5-5 with TRBJ1-4; a possible D gene is TRBD1 (5 bases). CDR1 and CDR2 (germline): SGHKS, YYEKEE (reference sequence). The CDR3 extends over 13 amino acids. V dropped 1 base and J dropped 7 bases, with 8 bases sitting between them. The chain's CDR3 is CASSLLGVEKLFF. The CDR3 region has the DNA TGTGCCAGCAGCTTGTTAGGGGTTGAAAAACTGTTTTTT.

This chain links TRBV12-3 or TRBV12-4 with TRBJ1-2, with a tentative D call TRBD1 (6 bases). The CDR3 spans 13 residues. The V end was cut by 6 bases, the J end by 4 bases, with 12 bases between. The CDR3 DNA is TGTGCCAGCAGACCAACAGGGATCTATGGCTACACCTTC. Translation: CASRPTGIYGYTF.

The chain uses TRBV29-1 and TRBJ2-3; 9 nucleotides line up with TRBD1. CDR1 is SQVTM and CDR2 is ANQGSEA in the germline V gene. The V and J ends lost 1 base and 3 bases, in that order; junction bases with no gene match: 5. CDR3 size: 15 residues. The CDR3 DNA follows: TGCAGCGTTGAAGGTATACAGGGGGCGACAGATACGCAGTATTTT. It translates to CSVEGIQGATDTQYF.

The chain carries TRBV19 and TRBJ1-6, with 7 bases aligning to TRBD1. CDR1 and CDR2 from the germline V gene are LNHDA and SQIVND (reference sequence). The CDR3 extends over 16 amino acids. The junction had 15 bases not matched to a gene; V was cut back by 10 bases and J by 6 bases. The CDR3 loop reads CATKSSTGPGNSPLHF. In nucleotides, the CDR3 is TGTGCCACAAAGAGTTCGACAGGGCCGGGTAATTCACCCCTCCACTTT.

V gene TRBV28 combines with J gene TRBJ2-7; possibly TRBD2 for D (6 bases). CDR3 size: 15 residues. The V and J ends lost 5 bases and 7 bases respectively, with 21 bases between them. Germline loops: CDR1 MDHEN, CDR2 SYDVKM. DNA for the CDR3: TGTGCCAGCAGTCGCCCGGGACTGGAAGTGAGGGAGCAGTACTTC. The encoded protein is CASSRPGLEVREQYF. Full variable domain (remainder filled in from reference TRBV28 and TRBJ2-7): DVKVTQSSRYLVKRTGEKVFLECVQDMDHENMFWYRQDPGLGLRLIYFSYDVKMKEKGDIPEGYSVSREKKERFSLILESASTNQTSMYLCASSRPGLEVREQYFGPGTRLTVT.

The V and J genes are TRBV28 and TRBJ2-1, with TRBD2 matching over 8 bases. The CDR3 runs 16 residues. With V trimmed by 5 bases and J by 4 bases, 10 bases remained unmatched. Germline CDR1 and CDR2: MDHEN and SYDVKM. The CDR3 region is CASSPHTSGLYNEQFF. CDR3 sequence (DNA): TGTGCCAGCAGTCCTCATACTAGCGGACTTTACAATGAGCAGTTCTTC. Full variable domain (rest looked up from reference TRBV28 and TRBJ2-1): DVKVTQSSRYLVKRTGEKVFLECVQDMDHENMFWYRQDPGLGLRLIYFSYDVKMKEKGDIPEGYSVSREKKERFSLILESASTNQTSMYLCASSPHTSGLYNEQFFGPGTRLTVL.

The chain employs TRBV7-9 and TRBJ2-7, with 7 bases fitting TRBD2. The CDR3 totals 14 residues. CDR1 and CDR2 from the germline V gene are SEHNR and FQNEAQ (reference sequence). Unmatched junction bases numbered 6, after V lost 5 bases and J lost 2 bases. CDR3 region: CASSAGRGAYEQYF. The CDR3 DNA reads as TGTGCCAGCAGCGCCGGACGGGGGGCCTACGAGCAGTACTTC.

The V call is TRBV20-1, the J call TRBJ1-5; D may be TRBD1 (5 bases). Germline assignment: CDR1 DFQATT and CDR2 SNEGSKA (reference sequence). V lost 3 bases and J 13 bases, leaving 16 bases between the germline ends. The CDR3 consists of 12 residues. This CDR3 reads CSASGSTQVQHF. DNA of the CDR3: TGCAGTGCTAGTGGGTCCACACAGGTTCAGCATTTT.

The chain combines TRBV19 with TRBJ1-5; D possibly corresponds to TRBD1 (5 bases). The V gene's germline CDR1 is LNHDA and CDR2 SQIVND (reference sequence). CDR3 size: 14 residues. V was clipped by 4 bases and J by 5 bases, with 12 bases between them. The CDR3 spells CASSTDRKDQPQHF. DNA for the CDR3: TGTGCCAGTAGTACCGACAGAAAGGATCAGCCCCAGCATTTT.

The chain combines TRBV19 with TRBJ1-2; perhaps TRBD1 as D (6 bases). Germline V lookup: CDR1 LNHDA, CDR2 SQIVND (reference sequence). The CDR3 spans 13 residues. V lost 5 bases and J lost 8, with 15 bases in between. The CDR3 nucleotides are TGTGCCAGTAGTCCGAACCAGGGGAAGGGCTACACCTTC. Translated, it gives CASSPNQGKGYTF.

The CDR3 sequence: CASSRTGNYGYTF. DNA for the CDR3: TGTGCCAGCAGTAGGACAGGAAACTATGGCTACACCTTC. The chain uses TRBV12-3 or TRBV12-4 and TRBJ1-2; the match to TRBD1 covers 7 bases. Losses at the gene ends were 5 bases for V and 2 bases for J; bases not matched to a gene: 2. The CDR3 runs to 13 residues.

V is TRBV27 and J is TRBJ1-6; D perhaps matches TRBD1 (5 bases). The V gene lost 2 bases and the J gene lost 7 bases, with 9 bases spanning the gap. This CDR3 is 14 amino acids long. CDR1 is MNHEY and CDR2 is SMNVEV in the germline V gene (reference sequence). The CDR3 nucleotides are TGTGCCAGCAGTTTACTGGGGGGAAATTCACCCCTCCACTTT. Translation: CASSLLGGNSPLHF.

This clone showed up just a few times. This chain links TRBV5-6 with TRBJ1-2; D gene unclear. CDR3 length: 14 residues. V was trimmed by 0 bases and J by 4 bases, leaving 10 bases between them. Germline V gene data show CDR1 as SGHDT and CDR2 as YYEEEE. The CDR3 is CASSLVTVSYGYTF. The DNA for the CDR3 is TGTGCCAGCAGCTTGGTTACAGTCAGCTATGGCTACACCTTC. Full variable domain (outside the CDR3, taken from reference TRBV5-6 and TRBJ1-2): DAGVTQSPTHLIKTRGQQVTLRCSPKSGHDTVSWYQQALGQGPQFIFQYYEEEERQRGNFPDRFSGHQFPNYSSELNVNALLLGDSALYLCASSLVTVSYGYTFGSGTRLTVV.

In DNA, the CDR3 is TGTGCCAGCTCCCTGGGGCAGCAGCAGCCCCAGCATTTT. Residues: CASSLGQQQPQHF. The J gene is TRBJ1-5, the V gene TRBV18; the D gene is possibly TRBD1 (5 bases). Deletions cut 6 bases from V and 7 bases from J, with 13 bases between. The CDR3 contains 13 residues. Germline CDR1 reads KGHSH; CDR2 reads LQKENI.